Listed here is a single T cell receptor (beta chain). This CDR3 has 14 residues. J lost 3 bases, V lost 5 bases, and 2 bases had no gene match. CDR1 and CDR2 from the germline V gene are MNHEY and SMNVEV (reference sequence). In the original processing: Reference gene primer amplification gave estimated nucleated cell counts. Some clones are missing from TCRdb's copy, which holds only in-frame ones; the method was immunoSEQ multiplex PCR. V and J calls and clone size come straight from that table; D and trimming were deduced from the DNA. Of about 150,000 clones in the sample, about 77% were seen once. The sample originates from a study of blood T cell repertoires in COVID-19. Across the whole study: Sites across the United States, Italy and Spain contributed samples from acute and convalescent COVID-19. Sources were T cells, B-cell-depleted T cells, or PBMCs; the material itself was cDNA or gDNA.

Sequencing was done on a sample of peripheral blood. The rearrangement links TRBV27 to TRBJ2-2, with TRBD1 matching over 8 bases. The TCR sequence derives from a man in his fifties or sixties with acute or convalescent COVID-19. CDR3 in amino acids: CASSIRGHTGELFF. For the CDR3, the DNA is TGTGCCAGCAGTATCAGGGGGCACACCGGGGAGCTGTTTTTT.